The table lists the clone carrying this TCR beta chain with a few counts. This CDR3 has 15 amino acids. Trimming removed 5 bases from V and 0 bases from J, with 11 bases in between. Germline-derived CDR1 and CDR2 are MNHNS and SASEGT. The sample originates from a study of T cells in Graves' hyperthyroidism and ophthalmopathy. The overall study: Initial diagnosis, before any treatment, was when peripheral blood was collected.

Enrolled ophthalmopathy patients presented with a Clinical Activity Score of at least 3, a NOSPECS grade of at least 4, and disease duration under 3 months. Uncontrolled infection, other autoimmune disease, pregnancy or lactation disqualified patients from enrolment. Diagnostic decisions used clinical symptoms, serum thyroxine and TRAb, thyroid ultrasound and orbital computed tomography. Amplification of TCR beta CDR3 regions used RNA as the template. The HTBI set primed first-round TCR CDR3 RT-PCR. TCRdb fed the multiplex PCR reads into MiXCR, producing one record per CDR3 protein. The sample comprises about 500,000 distinct CDR3 sequences, about 16% of which are singletons, and 29% rests with the top ten.

This receptor was obtained from a young woman with Graves' ophthalmopathy. Sequencing was done on a sample of blood. The chain recombines TRBV6-1 with TRBJ2-1; no clear D. The CDR3 here is CASSSRPRSYNEQFF. The CDR3, as DNA: TGTGCCAGCAGTTCCCGACCCCGCTCCTACAATGAGCAGTTCTTC.